The clone carrying this T cell receptor (beta chain) was seen a single time. These data originate in a study of blood T cell repertoires in COVID-19. Produced via immunoSEQ multiplex PCR; TCRdb's table is partial and in-frame only. The top ten hold about 1.7% of the sample, which has a few hundred thousand clones, under 90% seen once. The CDR3 is made up of 14 amino acids. The V gene end was trimmed by 7 bases and the J gene end by 4 bases; junction bases not matched to a gene: 6. Per the germline V gene, CDR1 is SGHTA and CDR2 is FQGNSA. The TCR was taken from a man aged 40-49 years who had recovered from COVID-19. The sequenced sample consisted of PBMCs or T cells enriched from blood (not recorded which). The chain carries TRBV7-2 and TRBJ2-3, with TRBD1 matching over 9 bases. This CDR3 reads CASKPQGAADTQYF. In nucleotides, the CDR3 is TGTGCCAGCAAACCACAGGGGGCTGCAGATACGCAGTATTTT.